This T cell receptor beta chain was sequenced during a study of T-cell memory formation after mild COVID-19. Findings and limits, study-wide: Unconfirmed was the SARS-CoV-2 specificity of second-wave clones that peaked on day 37. Contracting CD4+ clones were located mainly in CM and EM, and CD8+ clones in EMRA.

5'RACE with constant-segment primers built TCRalpha and TCRbeta cDNA libraries with UMIs. TCRdb re-called the 5' RACE reads through MiXCR, storing one row per CDR3 protein. The repertoire holds some 300,000 distinct CDR3 sequences, under 25% seen once, with about 21% in the top ten. Germline CDR1 reads SGHVS; CDR2 reads FNYEAQ. The length of the CDR3 is 13 residues. The V end lost 4 bases, the J end lost 10 bases, and 14 bases lay between the germline ends. Ten or more counts support this clonotype. The antigen remains undetermined. The sequence was obtained from a man aged 18 to 29 who had mild COVID-19 (a few samples of this study predate the infection). Cell type and time point are not known. The rearrangement joins TRBV7-6 to TRBJ2-1, with D possibly called TRBD1 or TRBD2 (7 bases each). The sample consisted of PBMCs or a T cell subset sorted from them (not recorded which). The CDR3 reads CASSSLATGEQFF. The CDR3 DNA is TGTGCCAGCAGCTCACTAGCGACAGGGGAGCAGTTCTTC.